Below, 7 T cell receptor beta chains from the same sample are listed, as sequenced in a study of brain T cells in children with intractable seizures. Assay used: immunoSEQ multiplex PCR; TCRdb lists only in-frame clones, some missing. The table has roughly 23,000 clones, 90% to 95% seen once. Sample: peripheral blood, taken at surgery. The receptors were sampled from a boy aged 5-17 years with focal cortical dysplasia and intractable seizures.

This clone was observed a single time. V usage is TRBV27 and J usage is TRBJ2-5, with D unclear. The V end lost 4 bases, the J end lost 5 bases, and 5 bases lay between the germline ends. Germline assignment: CDR1 MNHEY and CDR2 SMNVEV (reference sequence). CDR3 length: 11 residues. The CDR3 here is CASSSRETQYF. CDR3 nucleotides: TGTGCCAGCAGTTCCCGTGAGACCCAGTACTTC.

The genes are TRBV5-6 and TRBJ1-1; D is unresolved. The ends were cut back, 4 bases at V and 8 bases at J, with 9 bases in the middle. The germline gives CDR1 SGHDT, CDR2 YYEEEE. This CDR3 spans 11 amino acids. The CDR3 is CASSSNREAFF. In DNA, the CDR3 is TGTGCCAGCAGCAGCAACCGGGAAGCTTTCTTT.

The CDR3 coding sequence is TGTGCCAGCAGTTTCTCCCTAGCGGCCAAAAACATTCAGTACTTC. This sequence encodes CASSFSLAAKNIQYF. The chain is built from TRBV27 and TRBJ2-4, with D perhaps matching TRBD2 (6 bases). The CDR3 consists of 15 residues. Per germline, CDR1 MNHEY and CDR2 SMNVEV (reference sequence). V lost 3 bases and J lost 1, with 10 bases in between.

This chain links TRBV10-3 with TRBJ1-4; D is unclear. Trimming left V 3 bases short and J 13 bases short, with 9 bases between. The CDR3 sequence is 11 residues long. CDR1 and CDR2 (germline): ENHRY, SYGVKD. The CDR3 sequence: CAISESGTLFF. CDR3 coding DNA: TGTGCCATCAGTGAAAGCGGTACACTGTTTTTT.

This chain connects TRBV4-1 to TRBJ2-2; D ambiguous. The V end was cut by 5 bases, the J end by 8 bases, with 18 bases between. Germline values: CDR1 MGHRA, CDR2 YSYEKL. This CDR3 comprises 15 residues. The CDR3 DNA follows: TGCGCCAGCAGCTATTATGCAAGAGGAAAGGGGGAGCTGTTTTTT. Translation: CASSYYARGKGELFF.

The V call is TRBV7-6, the J call TRBJ2-1; 7 nucleotides agree with TRBD2. The germline V gene encodes CDR1 SGHVS and CDR2 FNYEAQ. Trimming removed 5 bases from V and 3 bases from J; junction bases left unmatched: 4. CDR3 size: 14 residues. The CDR3 sequence is CASSTRGSYNEQFF. The CDR3 DNA reads as TGTGCCAGCAGCACCCGCGGGAGCTACAATGAGCAGTTCTTC.

The V call is TRBV6-6, the J call TRBJ2-5; D call uncertain. The CDR3 length is 11 residues. Germline lookup yields CDR1 MNHNY and CDR2 SVGAGI (reference sequence). V lost 4 bases and J 2 bases, leaving 2 bases between the germline ends. The CDR3 DNA follows: TGTGCCAGCAGTTCACAAGAGACCCAGTACTTC. Translation gives CASSSQETQYF.